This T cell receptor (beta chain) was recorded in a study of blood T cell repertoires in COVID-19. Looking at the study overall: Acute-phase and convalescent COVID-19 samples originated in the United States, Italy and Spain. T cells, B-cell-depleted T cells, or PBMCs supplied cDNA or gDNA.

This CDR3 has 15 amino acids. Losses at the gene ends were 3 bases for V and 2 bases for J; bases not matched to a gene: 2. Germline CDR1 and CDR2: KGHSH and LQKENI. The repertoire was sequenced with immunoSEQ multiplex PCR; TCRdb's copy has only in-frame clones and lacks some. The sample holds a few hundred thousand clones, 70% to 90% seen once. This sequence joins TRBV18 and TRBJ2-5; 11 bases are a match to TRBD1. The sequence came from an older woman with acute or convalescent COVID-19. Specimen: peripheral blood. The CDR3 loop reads CASSPGTGGQETQYF. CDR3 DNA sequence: TGTGCCAGCTCACCGGGGACAGGGGGACAAGAGACCCAGTACTTC. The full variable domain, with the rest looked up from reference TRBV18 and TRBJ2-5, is NAGVMQNPRHLVRRRGQEARLRCSPMKGHSHVYWYRQLPEEGLKFMVYLQKENIIDESGMPKERFSAEFPKEGPSILRIQQVVRGDSAAYFCASSPGTGGQETQYFGPGTRLLVL.